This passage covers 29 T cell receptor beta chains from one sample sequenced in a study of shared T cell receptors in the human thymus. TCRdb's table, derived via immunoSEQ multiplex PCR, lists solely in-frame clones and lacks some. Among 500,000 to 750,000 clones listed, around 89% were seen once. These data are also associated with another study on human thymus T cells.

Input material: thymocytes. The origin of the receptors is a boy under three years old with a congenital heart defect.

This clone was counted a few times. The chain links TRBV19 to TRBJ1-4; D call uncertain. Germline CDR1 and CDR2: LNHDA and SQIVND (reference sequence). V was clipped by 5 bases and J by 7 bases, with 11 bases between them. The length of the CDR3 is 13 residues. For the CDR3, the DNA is TGTGCCAGTAGTCCCCGGGTTCTTGAAAAACTGTTTTTT. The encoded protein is CASSPRVLEKLFF.

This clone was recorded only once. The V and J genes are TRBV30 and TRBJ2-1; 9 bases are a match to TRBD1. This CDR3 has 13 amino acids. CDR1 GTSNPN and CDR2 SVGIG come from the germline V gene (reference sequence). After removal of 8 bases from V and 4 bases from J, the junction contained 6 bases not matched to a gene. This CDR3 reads CARNGTGYNEQFF. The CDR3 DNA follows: TGTGCCCGTAACGGGACAGGGTACAATGAGCAGTTCTTC.

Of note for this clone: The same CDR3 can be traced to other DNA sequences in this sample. This CDR3 is CASSPGTGANQPQHF. The CDR3 DNA is TGTGCCAGCAGCCCGGGGACAGGGGCCAATCAGCCCCAGCATTTT. The rearrangement uses TRBV5-6 and TRBJ1-5; TRBD1 agrees at 10 bases. The CDR3 consists of 15 residues. Per the germline V gene, CDR1 is SGHDT and CDR2 is YYEEEE. The V and J ends lost 4 bases and 3 bases, in that order; junction bases with no gene match: 4.

The CDR3 here is CASSLVQGYSNQPQHF. The DNA for the CDR3 is TGTGCCAGCAGTTTGGTCCAGGGTTATAGCAATCAGCCCCAGCATTTT. The chain is built from TRBV28 and TRBJ1-5, with D perhaps TRBD1 (5 bases). Germline values: CDR1 MDHEN, CDR2 SYDVKM. Trimming removed 3 bases from V and 0 bases from J, with 12 bases in between. This CDR3 has 16 amino acids.

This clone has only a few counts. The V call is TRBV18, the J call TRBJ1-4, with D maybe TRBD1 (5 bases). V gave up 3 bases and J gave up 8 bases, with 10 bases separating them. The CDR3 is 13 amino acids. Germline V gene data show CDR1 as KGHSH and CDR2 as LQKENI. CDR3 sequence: CASSPGGEEKLFF. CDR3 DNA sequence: TGTGCCAGCTCACCCGGAGGGGAGGAAAAACTGTTTTTT.

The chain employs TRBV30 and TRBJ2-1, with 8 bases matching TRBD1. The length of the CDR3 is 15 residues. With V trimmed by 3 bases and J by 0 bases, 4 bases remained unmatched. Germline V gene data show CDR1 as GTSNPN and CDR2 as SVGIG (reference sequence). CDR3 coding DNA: TGTGCCTGGAGGCTCAGGGGGCGCTCCTACAATGAGCAGTTCTTC. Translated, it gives CAWRLRGRSYNEQFF.

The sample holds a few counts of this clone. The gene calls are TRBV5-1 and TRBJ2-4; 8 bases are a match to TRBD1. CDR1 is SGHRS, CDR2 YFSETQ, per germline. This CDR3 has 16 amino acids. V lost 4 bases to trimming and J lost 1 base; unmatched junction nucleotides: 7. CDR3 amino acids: CASSGGQGIAKNIQYF. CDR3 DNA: TGCGCCAGCAGCGGCGGACAGGGAATCGCCAAAAACATTCAGTACTTC.

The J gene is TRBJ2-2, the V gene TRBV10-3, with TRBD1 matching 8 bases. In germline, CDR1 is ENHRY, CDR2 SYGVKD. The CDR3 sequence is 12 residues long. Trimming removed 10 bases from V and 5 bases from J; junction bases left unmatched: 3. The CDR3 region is CATGQGTGELFF. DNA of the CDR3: TGTGCCACCGGACAGGGTACCGGGGAGCTGTTTTTT.

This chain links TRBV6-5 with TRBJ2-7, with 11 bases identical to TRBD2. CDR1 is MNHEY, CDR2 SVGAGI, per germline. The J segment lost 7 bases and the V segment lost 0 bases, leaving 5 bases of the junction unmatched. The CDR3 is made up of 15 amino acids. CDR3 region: CASSYSLAGGHEQYF. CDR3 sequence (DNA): TGTGCCAGCAGTTACTCATTAGCGGGAGGGCATGAGCAGTACTTC.

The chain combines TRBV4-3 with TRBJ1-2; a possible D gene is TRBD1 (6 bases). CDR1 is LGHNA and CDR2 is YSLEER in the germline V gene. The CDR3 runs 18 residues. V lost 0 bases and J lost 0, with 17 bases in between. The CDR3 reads CASSQDVPRQGTNYGYTF. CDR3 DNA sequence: TGCGCCAGCAGCCAAGATGTCCCAAGGCAGGGGACTAACTATGGCTACACCTTC.

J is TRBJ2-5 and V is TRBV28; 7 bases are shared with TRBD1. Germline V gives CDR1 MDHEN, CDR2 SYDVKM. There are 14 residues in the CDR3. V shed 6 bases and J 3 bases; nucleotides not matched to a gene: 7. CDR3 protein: CASRARTGEETQYF. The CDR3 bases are TGTGCCAGCAGGGCAAGGACAGGTGAAGAGACCCAGTACTTC. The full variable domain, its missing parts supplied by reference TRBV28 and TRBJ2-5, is DVKVTQSSRYLVKRTGEKVFLECVQDMDHENMFWYRQDPGLGLRLIYFSYDVKMKEKGDIPEGYSVSREKKERFSLILESASTNQTSMYLCASRARTGEETQYFGPGTRLLVL.

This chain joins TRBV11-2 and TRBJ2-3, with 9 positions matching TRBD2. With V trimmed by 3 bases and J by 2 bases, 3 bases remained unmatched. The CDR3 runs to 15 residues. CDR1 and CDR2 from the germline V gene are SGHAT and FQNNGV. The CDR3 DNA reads TGTGCCAGCAGCTTCGCTAGCGGGAACACAGATACGCAGTATTTT. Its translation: CASSFASGNTDTQYF.

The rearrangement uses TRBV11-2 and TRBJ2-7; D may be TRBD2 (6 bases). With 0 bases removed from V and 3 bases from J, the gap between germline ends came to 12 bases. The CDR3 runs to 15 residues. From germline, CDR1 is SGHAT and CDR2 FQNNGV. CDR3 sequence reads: CASSLDGGGVYEQYF. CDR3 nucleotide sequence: TGTGCCAGCAGCTTAGATGGTGGCGGGGTCTACGAGCAGTACTTC.

The CDR3 sequence is CSAHGTQYF. CDR3 bases: TGCAGTGCTCACGGGACCCAGTACTTC. The rearrangement joins TRBV20-1 to TRBJ2-5, with unresolved D. The V end was cut by 5 bases, the J end by 7 bases, with 5 bases between. This CDR3 is 9 amino acids long. Germline V gives CDR1 DFQATT, CDR2 SNEGSKA (reference sequence).

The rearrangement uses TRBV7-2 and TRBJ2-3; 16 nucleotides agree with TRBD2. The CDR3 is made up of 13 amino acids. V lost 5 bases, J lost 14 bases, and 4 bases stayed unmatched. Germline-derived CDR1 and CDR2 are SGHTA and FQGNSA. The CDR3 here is CASSPGLAGGSYF. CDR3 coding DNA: TGTGCCAGCAGCCCGGGACTAGCGGGAGGGTCGTATTTT. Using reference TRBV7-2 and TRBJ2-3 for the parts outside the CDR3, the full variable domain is GAGVSQSPSNKVTEKGKDVELRCDPISGHTALYWYRQSLGQGLEFLIYFQGNSAPDKSGLPSDRFSAERTGGSVSTLTIQRTQQEDSAVYLCASSPGLAGGSYFGPGTRLTVL.

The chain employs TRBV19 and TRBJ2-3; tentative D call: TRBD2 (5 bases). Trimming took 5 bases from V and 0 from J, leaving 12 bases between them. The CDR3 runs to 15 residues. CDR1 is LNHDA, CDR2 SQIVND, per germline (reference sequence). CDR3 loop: CASSARDPSTDTQYF. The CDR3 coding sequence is TGTGCCAGTAGTGCACGGGATCCTAGCACAGATACGCAGTATTTT.

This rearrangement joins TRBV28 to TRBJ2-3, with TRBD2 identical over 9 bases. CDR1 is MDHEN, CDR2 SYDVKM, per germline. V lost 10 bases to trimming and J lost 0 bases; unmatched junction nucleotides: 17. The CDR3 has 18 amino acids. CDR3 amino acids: CATQSGTSRKSSTDTQYF. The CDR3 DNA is TGTGCCACCCAGTCCGGGACTAGCCGAAAAAGCAGCACAGATACGCAGTATTTT.

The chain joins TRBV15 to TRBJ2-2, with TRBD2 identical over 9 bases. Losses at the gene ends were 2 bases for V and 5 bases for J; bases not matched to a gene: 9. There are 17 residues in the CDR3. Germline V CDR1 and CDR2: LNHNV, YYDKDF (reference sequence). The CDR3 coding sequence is TGTGCCACCAGCAGAACTCGTAGCGGGAGTAGAACCGGGGAGCTGTTTTTT. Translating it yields CATSRTRSGSRTGELFF.

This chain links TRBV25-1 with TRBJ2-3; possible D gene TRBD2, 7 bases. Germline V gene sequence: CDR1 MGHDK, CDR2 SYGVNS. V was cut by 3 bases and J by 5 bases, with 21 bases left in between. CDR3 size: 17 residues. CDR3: CASSEPLEREGEDTQYF. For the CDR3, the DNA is TGTGCCAGCAGTGAGCCCCTTGAGAGGGAGGGGGAAGATACGCAGTATTTT. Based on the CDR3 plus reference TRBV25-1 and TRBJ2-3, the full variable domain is EADIYQTPRYLVIGTGKKITLECSQTMGHDKMYWYQQDPGMELHLIHYSYGVNSTEKGDLSSESTVSRIRTEHFPLTLESARPSHTSQYLCASSEPLEREGEDTQYFGPGTRLTVL.

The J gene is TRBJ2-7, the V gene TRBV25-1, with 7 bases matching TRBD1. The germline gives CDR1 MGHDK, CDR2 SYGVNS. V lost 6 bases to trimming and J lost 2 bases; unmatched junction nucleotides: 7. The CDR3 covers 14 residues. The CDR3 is CASSGDGTAYEQYF. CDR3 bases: TGTGCCAGCAGCGGGGACGGGACAGCCTACGAGCAGTACTTC.

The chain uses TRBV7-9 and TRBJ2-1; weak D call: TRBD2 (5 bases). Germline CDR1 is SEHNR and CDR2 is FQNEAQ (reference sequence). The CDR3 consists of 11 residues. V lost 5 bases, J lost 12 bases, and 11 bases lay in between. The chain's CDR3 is CASSRAGGQFF. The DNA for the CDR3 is TGTGCCAGCAGCCGGGCAGGAGGGCAGTTCTTC.

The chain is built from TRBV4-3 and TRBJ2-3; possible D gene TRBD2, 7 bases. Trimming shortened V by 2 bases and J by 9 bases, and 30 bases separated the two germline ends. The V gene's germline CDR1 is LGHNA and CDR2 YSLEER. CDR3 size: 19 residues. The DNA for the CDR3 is TGCGCCAGCAGCCAAAGTCATTCGGGGGCGCTAGCGGAAGCGAGCACGCAGTATTTT. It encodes CASSQSHSGALAEASTQYF.

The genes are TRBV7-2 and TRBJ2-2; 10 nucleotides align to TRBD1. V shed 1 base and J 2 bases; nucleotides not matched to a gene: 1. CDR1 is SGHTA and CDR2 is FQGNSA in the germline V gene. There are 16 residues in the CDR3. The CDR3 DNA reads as TGTGCCAGCAGCTTAGGGGACAGGGGAAACACCGGGGAGCTGTTTTTT. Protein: CASSLGDRGNTGELFF.

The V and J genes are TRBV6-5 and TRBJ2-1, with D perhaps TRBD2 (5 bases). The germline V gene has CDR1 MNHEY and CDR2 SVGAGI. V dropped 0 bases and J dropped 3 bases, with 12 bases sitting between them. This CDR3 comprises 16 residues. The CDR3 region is CASSYSPSGYYNEQFF. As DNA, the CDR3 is TGTGCCAGCAGTTACTCGCCAAGCGGCTACTACAATGAGCAGTTCTTC.

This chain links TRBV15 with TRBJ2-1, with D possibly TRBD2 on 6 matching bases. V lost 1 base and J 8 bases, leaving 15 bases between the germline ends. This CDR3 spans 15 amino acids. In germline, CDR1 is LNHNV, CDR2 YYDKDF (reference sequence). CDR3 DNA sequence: TGTGCCACCAGCAGAGGGAGGGGAACAAGGGATGAGCAGTTCTTC. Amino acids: CATSRGRGTRDEQFF. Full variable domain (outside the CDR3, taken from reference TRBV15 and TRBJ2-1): DAMVIQNPRYQVTQFGKPVTLSCSQTLNHNVMYWYQQKSSQAPKLLFHYYDKDFNNEADTPDNFQSRRPNTSFCFLDIRSPGLGDTAMYLCATSRGRGTRDEQFFGPGTRLTVL.

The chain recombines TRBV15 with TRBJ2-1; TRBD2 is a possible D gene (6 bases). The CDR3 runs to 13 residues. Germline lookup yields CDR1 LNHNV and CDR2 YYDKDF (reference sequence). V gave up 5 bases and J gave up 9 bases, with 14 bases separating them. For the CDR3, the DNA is TGTGCCACCAGCCCCCGGGTCGGGGGTGAGCAGTTCTTC. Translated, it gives CATSPRVGGEQFF.

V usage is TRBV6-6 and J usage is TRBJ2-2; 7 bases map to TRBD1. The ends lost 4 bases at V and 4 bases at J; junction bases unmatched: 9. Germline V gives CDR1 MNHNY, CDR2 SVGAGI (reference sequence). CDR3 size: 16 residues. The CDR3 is CASSSHDRDPTGELFF. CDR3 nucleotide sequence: TGTGCCAGCAGTTCCCACGACAGGGACCCCACCGGGGAGCTGTTTTTT.

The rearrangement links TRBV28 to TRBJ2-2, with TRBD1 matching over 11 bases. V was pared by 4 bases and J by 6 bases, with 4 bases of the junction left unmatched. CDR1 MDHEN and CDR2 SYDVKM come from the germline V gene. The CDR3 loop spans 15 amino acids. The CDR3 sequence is CASSWDRGVAGELFF. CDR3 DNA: TGTGCCAGCAGTTGGGACAGGGGGGTCGCCGGGGAGCTGTTTTTT. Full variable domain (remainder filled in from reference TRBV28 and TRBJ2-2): DVKVTQSSRYLVKRTGEKVFLECVQDMDHENMFWYRQDPGLGLRLIYFSYDVKMKEKGDIPEGYSVSREKKERFSLILESASTNQTSMYLCASSWDRGVAGELFFGEGSRLTVL.

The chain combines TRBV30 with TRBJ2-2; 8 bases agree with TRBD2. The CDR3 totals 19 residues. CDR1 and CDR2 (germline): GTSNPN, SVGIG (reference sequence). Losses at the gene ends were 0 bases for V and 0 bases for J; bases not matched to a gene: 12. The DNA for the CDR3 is TGTGCCTGGAGTGTCCTCCCCCCGACTAGCGCCGCGAACACCGGGGAGCTGTTTTTT. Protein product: CAWSVLPPTSAANTGELFF.